The present entry profiles one TCR beta chain with its context. Its cognate antigen is unknown. It was via CD45RO/CCR7/CD25/CD127/CD95/CD27 that CD4+ naive, central memory, regulatory and stem cell-like memory cells were sorted. Sorting produced populations that all topped 98% purity. Trimming took off 1 base at V and 7 bases at J, with 10 bases between the two ends. There are 13 residues in the CDR3. Germline values: CDR1 SGHNT, CDR2 YENEEA. This specimen belongs to a study of beta chain features in type 1 diabetes. Study results and caveats: The question of HLA type influencing TCRB rearrangement was one that remained unresolved here. Type 1 diabetes patients showed a moderate but significant shortening of TCRB CDR3s in all four CD4+ subsets.

What was sequenced were expressed TCRB transcripts, since all of the isolated RNA had been reverse transcribed. Deep immunoSEQ sequencing covered naive, central memory and regulatory T cell samples. Generated by immunoSEQ multiplex PCR, the TCRdb table keeps only in-frame clones and is missing some. The sample includes about 660,000 clones, more than 13% of them seen just once. The receptor was derived from a man aged 18 to 29 with type 1 diabetes. The V gene is TRBV11-3, the J gene TRBJ2-5; D remains unclear. The sequencing input was naive CD4+ T cells from blood. The CDR3 here is CASSLGAVGTQYF. CDR3 nucleotides: TGTGCCAGCAGCTTAGGAGCCGTTGGGACCCAGTACTTC. The variable domain in full, with the rest retrieved from reference TRBV11-3 and TRBJ2-5, is EAGVVQSPRYKIIEKKQPVAFWCNPISGHNTLYWYLQNLGQGPELLIRYENEEAVDDSQLPKDRFSAERLKGVDSTLKIQPAELGDSAVYLCASSLGAVGTQYFGPGTRLLVL.